This T cell receptor (beta chain) was sequenced during a study of control samples from healthy donors and cancer patients. This clone occurred once. The CDR3 is 13 residues long. Trimming took 8 bases from V and 6 from J, leaving 17 bases between them. From germline, CDR1 is SNHLY and CDR2 FYNNEI. This table comes from immunoSEQ multiplex PCR, and its TCRdb copy is limited to in-frame clones, with some not included. The sample has about 69,000 clones; 84% are singletons. The receptor was isolated from a woman in her 50s with lung cancer. Sequenced: PBMCs. V and J are TRBV2 and TRBJ2-7; tentative D call: TRBD2 (6 bases). The CDR3 reads CASSGTNGGEQYF. CDR3 sequence (DNA): TGTGCCAGCTCCGGGACCAACGGGGGCGAGCAGTACTTC.